The 27 T cell receptor beta chains in this list originate from one sample, sequenced in a study of shared clonotypes between healthy human individuals. TCRdb's table, derived via immunoSEQ multiplex PCR, lists solely in-frame clones and lacks some. The data hold more than 850,000 clones, with approximately 80% observed a single time. Sample: memory CD4+ T cells from PBMCs. The subset denotes: CD45RA-negative fraction. The receptors shown here come from a man in his late teens or twenties in good health. Some clones in this sample may be carry-over from other donors' samples.

V usage is TRBV27 and J usage is TRBJ1-5; the D is unclear. The CDR3 runs to 17 residues. With 6 bases removed from V and 2 bases from J, the gap between germline ends came to 20 bases. The V gene's germline CDR1 is MNHEY and CDR2 SMNVEV (reference sequence). The CDR3 here is CASSSIQALTGNQPQHF. CDR3 DNA: TGTGCCAGCAGCTCGATCCAGGCCCTTACGGGCAATCAGCCCCAGCATTTT.

The chain employs TRBV4-3 and TRBJ1-4, with D unresolved. The CDR3 sequence is 15 residues long. Trimming stripped 0 bases from V and 8 bases from J, with 13 bases between. The V gene's germline CDR1 is LGHNA and CDR2 YSLEER. This CDR3 reads CASSQDRRRSEKLFF. The CDR3 region has the DNA TGCGCCAGCAGCCAAGATAGGCGCCGGTCCGAAAAACTGTTTTTT.

The chain joins TRBV19 to TRBJ1-2, with D unresolved. The CDR3 is made up of 14 amino acids. CDR1 and CDR2 from the germline V gene are LNHDA and SQIVND (reference sequence). V lost 7 bases and J 1 base, leaving 13 bases between the germline ends. The CDR3 DNA sequence: TGTGCCAGTACCTTCCCGGGAAATAACTATGGCTACACCTTC. Amino acids: CASTFPGNNYGYTF. The full variable domain, in which reference TRBV19 and TRBJ1-2 provide the parts outside the CDR3, is DGGITQSPKYLFRKEGQNVTLSCEQNLNHDAMYWYRQDPGQGLRLIYYSQIVNDFQKGDIAEGYSVSREKKESFPLTVTSAQKNPTAFYLCASTFPGNNYGYTFGSGTRLTVV.

The rearrangement links TRBV6-5 to TRBJ2-3, with D maybe TRBD2 (6 bases). Per germline, CDR1 MNHEY and CDR2 SVGAGI. Trimming shortened V by 2 bases and J by 8 bases, and 17 bases separated the two germline ends. The CDR3 sequence is 15 residues long. DNA for the CDR3: TGTGCCAGCAGTTACGCGGGACTGGAAAAGGGTACGCAGTATTTT. It translates to CASSYAGLEKGTQYF.

The V call is TRBV6-1, the J call TRBJ1-2; D not resolved. Germline V CDR1 and CDR2: MNHNS, SASEGT. The CDR3 covers 14 residues. Between the trimmed V and J ends, which lost 0 bases and 2 bases, there was a span of 7 bases. The CDR3 spells CASSEAPGNYGYTF. CDR3 in DNA: TGTGCCAGCAGTGAAGCCCCCGGGAACTATGGCTACACCTTC.

V usage is TRBV5-1 and J usage is TRBJ1-4; TRBD1 aligns across 8 bases. Germline-derived CDR1 and CDR2 are SGHRS and YFSETQ. The CDR3 contains 15 residues. The V gene end was trimmed by 7 bases and the J gene end by 8 bases; junction bases not matched to a gene: 13. The chain's CDR3 is CASGDPQGAPEKLFF. CDR3 DNA: TGCGCCAGCGGTGACCCCCAGGGGGCGCCCGAAAAACTGTTTTTT.

J is TRBJ2-1 and V is TRBV9, with 11 positions matching TRBD2. The trim removed 3 bases at V and 5 bases at J, leaving 4 bases unmatched. The CDR3 contains 15 residues. Germline assignment: CDR1 SGDLS and CDR2 YYNGEE. CDR3: CASSAETSGDNEQFF. In DNA form, the CDR3 reads TGTGCCAGCAGCGCCGAGACTAGCGGGGACAATGAGCAGTTCTTC.

V gene TRBV9 combines with J gene TRBJ2-6; D is undetermined. V was clipped by 0 bases and J by 0 bases, with 10 bases between them. In germline, CDR1 is SGDLS, CDR2 YYNGEE. CDR3 length: 17 residues. CDR3: CASSVGVGNSGANVLTF. CDR3 DNA: TGTGCCAGCAGCGTAGGGGTGGGAAACTCTGGGGCCAACGTCCTGACTTTC.

This clone was picked up a small number of times. The identical CDR3 is also encoded by other nucleotide sequences in the sample. This chain uses TRBV7-3 with TRBJ1-1; unclear D gene. The germline V gene has CDR1 SGHTA and CDR2 FQGTGA. Deletions cut 3 bases from V and 1 base from J, with 6 bases between. This CDR3 contains 13 residues. This CDR3 is CASSLHTNTEAFF. CDR3 nucleotide sequence: TGTGCCAGCAGCTTGCACACGAACACTGAAGCTTTCTTT.

The chain carries TRBV19 and TRBJ2-2; 12 bases align to TRBD2. Germline trimming cut 6 bases from V and 7 bases from J; bases unmatched to any gene: 15. This CDR3 comprises 18 residues. Per the germline V gene, CDR1 is LNHDA and CDR2 is SQIVND (reference sequence). CDR3 region: CASSPGLAGRPRSGELFF. The CDR3 nucleotides read TGTGCCAGTAGCCCGGGACTAGCGGGCAGGCCCCGCAGCGGGGAGCTGTTTTTT.

Remarks on this clone: Other nucleotide sequences in the sample specify the same CDR3. This CDR3 is CASSFTSYNEQFF. CDR3 sequence (DNA): TGTGCCAGCAGCTTCACTAGCTACAATGAGCAGTTCTTC. This sequence joins TRBV5-4 and TRBJ2-1, with a possible D match to TRBD2 (5 bases). Germline lookup yields CDR1 SGHNT and CDR2 YYREEE (reference sequence). The ends were cut back, 2 bases at V and 3 bases at J, with 6 bases in the middle. The CDR3 consists of 13 residues.

The rearrangement uses TRBV10-1 and TRBJ2-1, with 7 bases identical to TRBD1. Germline V gene sequence: CDR1 WNHNN, CDR2 SYGVQD (reference sequence). With 6 bases clipped from V and 0 bases from J, the junction kept 5 bases outside the gene matches. The CDR3 has 15 residues. CDR3 region: CASSRTGSSYNEQFF. CDR3 nucleotides: TGCGCCAGCAGCCGGACAGGAAGCTCCTACAATGAGCAGTTCTTC.

The chain recombines TRBV2 with TRBJ2-5, with D hard to call. The CDR3 length is 10 residues. Germline V lookup: CDR1 SNHLY, CDR2 FYNNEI. V was pared by 6 bases and J by 8 bases, with 7 bases between. Here the CDR3 reads CASRVTTQYF. CDR3 nucleotides: TGTGCCAGCAGGGTCACTACCCAGTACTTC. The variable domain in full, with the rest retrieved from reference TRBV2 and TRBJ2-5, is EPEVTQTPSHQVTQMGQEVILRCVPISNHLYFYWYRQILGQKVEFLVSFYNNEISEKSEIFDDQFSVERPDGSNFTLKIRSTKLEDSAMYFCASRVTTQYFGPGTRLLVL.

The V call is TRBV18, the J call TRBJ2-1, with D possibly called TRBD1 or TRBD2 (5 bases each). Germline CDR1 KGHSH, CDR2 LQKENI. The CDR3 has 16 amino acids. The germline V and J ends were trimmed by 3 bases and 7 bases, with 19 bases remaining between them. The CDR3 nucleotides read TGTGCCAGCTCACCCAACTTCGGACGGGGCTTGAATGAGCAGTTCTTC. Amino acid sequence: CASSPNFGRGLNEQFF.

This clone has a single count. DNA of the CDR3: TGTGCCAGCAGTCCCTATAGCGGGAGGTCCTCCTACGAGCAGTACTTC. Protein product: CASSPYSGRSSYEQYF. The rearrangement uses TRBV28 and TRBJ2-7; TRBD2 aligns across 10 bases. The CDR3 covers 16 residues. CDR1 and CDR2 (germline): MDHEN, SYDVKM. The ends lost 5 bases at V and 0 bases at J; junction bases unmatched: 7.

V gene TRBV19 combines with J gene TRBJ2-5; D is unclear. From germline, CDR1 is LNHDA and CDR2 SQIVND (reference sequence). The CDR3 consists of 13 residues. V lost 6 bases and J 5 bases, leaving 13 bases between the germline ends. For the CDR3, the DNA is TGTGCCAGTAGCGGCGCGCCCTCGGAGACCCAGTACTTC. Translated, it gives CASSGAPSETQYF.

The gene calls are TRBV5-8 and TRBJ1-3, with 7 positions matching TRBD1. J was trimmed by 2 bases and V by 1 base; bases with no gene match: 6. Germline CDR1 is SGHTS and CDR2 is YDEGEE. CDR3 size: 16 residues. Here the CDR3 reads CASSLTRQGPGNTIYF. DNA for the CDR3: TGTGCCAGCAGCTTGACAAGACAGGGACCTGGAAACACCATATATTTT. Based on the CDR3 plus reference TRBV5-8 and TRBJ1-3, the full variable domain is EAGVTQSPTHLIKTRGQQATLRCSPISGHTSVYWYQQALGLGLQFLLWYDEGEERNRGNFPPRFSGRQFPNYSSELNVNALELEDSALYLCASSLTRQGPGNTIYFGEGSWLTVV.

This clone has a handful of counts. CDR3 protein: CASEGWDQPQHF. CDR3 DNA: TGTGCCTCGGAGGGTTGGGATCAGCCCCAGCATTTT. This chain joins TRBV28 and TRBJ1-5; D gene unclear. V lost 11 bases and J 5 bases, leaving 13 bases between the germline ends. The CDR3 spans 12 residues. The germline V gene has CDR1 MDHEN and CDR2 SYDVKM.

CDR3 in amino acids: CASSLDSSLEAFF. The CDR3 nucleotides read TGTGCCAGCAGCTTAGACAGTTCCCTGGAAGCTTTCTTT. The chain recombines TRBV11-1 with TRBJ1-1; D call uncertain. Trimming removed 1 base from V and 8 bases from J, with 11 bases in between. CDR3 size: 13 residues. Germline lookup yields CDR1 SGHAT and CDR2 FQDESV (reference sequence).

The genes are TRBV19 and TRBJ2-1, with 11 bases matching TRBD2. There are 17 residues in the CDR3. Trimming removed 10 bases from V and 5 bases from J; junction bases left unmatched: 16. The germline V gene has CDR1 LNHDA and CDR2 SQIVND (reference sequence). In DNA, the CDR3 is TGTGCCACCAACCCCGGGACTAGCGGAAGGAGGGACAATGAGCAGTTCTTC. Its protein product is CATNPGTSGRRDNEQFF.

V gene TRBV5-5 combines with J gene TRBJ1-4; D call uncertain. CDR3 size: 14 residues. Trimming left V 1 base short and J 8 bases short, with 12 bases between. CDR1 and CDR2 from the germline V gene are SGHKS and YYEKEE (reference sequence). The CDR3 nucleotides are TGTGCCAGCAGCTTGCTGGCCAGCCAGGAAAAACTGTTTTTT. Translating it yields CASSLLASQEKLFF.

This clone was counted once. The genes are TRBV5-1 and TRBJ2-2; no definite D call. This CDR3 spans 15 amino acids. Trimming cost V 2 bases and J 3 bases, with 11 bases left between them. Germline V gives CDR1 SGHRS, CDR2 YFSETQ. CDR3 sequence reads: CASSLSPRDTGELFF. CDR3 sequence (DNA): TGCGCCAGCAGCTTATCGCCTCGAGACACCGGGGAGCTGTTTTTT.

The chain uses TRBV18 and TRBJ2-7; D not resolved. CDR1 and CDR2 (germline): KGHSH, LQKENI. The CDR3 sequence is 12 residues long. Trimming shortened V by 2 bases and J by 6 bases, and 8 bases separated the two germline ends. CDR3 in DNA: TGTGCCAGCTCACCAATGGGCGGCGAGCAGTACTTC. It specifies CASSPMGGEQYF.

The J gene is TRBJ2-4, the V gene TRBV27, with 12 bases that match TRBD2. J gave up 7 bases and V 4 bases, and 14 bases lay outside the gene matches. The germline gives CDR1 MNHEY, CDR2 SMNVEV (reference sequence). The length of the CDR3 is 18 residues. The CDR3 sequence: CASSSPLTSGRPGNIQYF. CDR3 nucleotide sequence: TGTGCCAGCAGTTCTCCCCTGACTAGCGGGAGACCCGGGAACATTCAGTACTTC.

A few counts support this clone. V is TRBV4-2 and J is TRBJ2-7; 12 bases are shared with TRBD2. CDR1 LGHNA and CDR2 YNFKEQ come from the germline V gene. Trimming cost V 2 bases and J 5 bases; bases outside gene matches: 4. CDR3 length: 15 amino acids. In DNA form, the CDR3 reads TGTGCCAGCAGCCAAAGACTAGCGGGAGTCAACGAGCAGTACTTC. This codes for CASSQRLAGVNEQYF.

The V and J genes are TRBV2 and TRBJ1-2; the D is unclear. The CDR3 spans 13 residues. Germline V gene sequence: CDR1 SNHLY, CDR2 FYNNEI. Trimming pared 2 bases from V and 3 bases from J, leaving 7 bases between. CDR3 sequence: CASSETRDYGYTF. The CDR3 DNA follows: TGTGCCAGCAGTGAAACCAGAGACTATGGCTACACCTTC. The full variable domain, rest sourced from reference TRBV2 and TRBJ1-2, is EPEVTQTPSHQVTQMGQEVILRCVPISNHLYFYWYRQILGQKVEFLVSFYNNEISEKSEIFDDQFSVERPDGSNFTLKIRSTKLEDSAMYFCASSETRDYGYTFGSGTRLTVV.

This rearrangement joins TRBV7-2 to TRBJ1-2; TRBD1 aligns across 8 bases. This CDR3 is 14 amino acids long. The J segment lost 9 bases and the V segment lost 1 base, leaving 7 bases of the junction unmatched. Germline V CDR1 and CDR2: SGHTA, FQGNSA. As DNA, the CDR3 is TGTGCCAGCAGCTTAGGAGTTACAGGGGGACGCTACACCTTC. This sequence encodes CASSLGVTGGRYTF.